The present T cell receptor (beta chain) was sequenced within a study of CD8 T cells in Susac syndrome. Trimming cost V 6 bases and J 3 bases, with 11 bases left between them. The CDR3 spans 13 residues. Germline CDR1 reads MNHEY; CDR2 reads SVGAGI. RNA, at about 0.45 to 1 ug, was reverse transcribed with random hexamers. immunoSEQ multiplex PCR amplified TCR beta CDR3 across 54 Vbeta, 13 Jbeta. MiXCR, applied by TCRdb to the immunoSEQ multiplex PCR reads, yields one record per CDR3 protein. The sample has 170,000 or so distinct CDR3 sequences, around 96% seen once. This receptor was identified in a human donor with multiple sclerosis. The material sequenced was CD8+ T cells from PBMCs. The V gene is TRBV6-5, the J gene TRBJ1-2; the D is unclear. CDR3 nucleotide sequence: TGTGCCAGCAGACCTCACAGAGACTATGGCTACACCTTC. Translation gives CASRPHRDYGYTF.